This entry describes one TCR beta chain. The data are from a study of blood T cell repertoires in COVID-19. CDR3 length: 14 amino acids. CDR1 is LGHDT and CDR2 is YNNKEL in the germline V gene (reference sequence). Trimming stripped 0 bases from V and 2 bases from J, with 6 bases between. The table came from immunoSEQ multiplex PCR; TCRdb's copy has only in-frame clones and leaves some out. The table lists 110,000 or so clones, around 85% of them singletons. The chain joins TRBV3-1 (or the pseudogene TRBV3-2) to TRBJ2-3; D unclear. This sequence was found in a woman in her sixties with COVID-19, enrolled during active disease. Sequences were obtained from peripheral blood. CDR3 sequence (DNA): TGTGCCAGCAGCCAAGAAGACATCACAGATACGCAGTATTTT. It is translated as CASSQEDITDTQYF.